This T cell receptor beta chain originates from a study of a mutant IDH1 vaccine in newly diagnosed glioma. The CDR3 totals 13 residues. V lost 0 bases to trimming and J lost 10 bases, with 13 bases between them. The V gene's germline CDR1 is SGHNT and CDR2 YYREEE (reference sequence). Using immunoSEQ multiplex PCR, the repertoire was profiled, and TCRdb retains in-frame clones only, with some absent. The sample yields about 24,000 clones, approximately 79% seen once. A few counts support this clone. Its antigen is unidentified. Study conclusions and caveats: The vaccine induced immune responses, and these occurred in roughly 95% of patients.

Specified time point: week 11, during vaccination. It was 300 ug of mutant IDH1 20-mer peptide that made up each vaccine dose, given with topical imiquimod. Donors harbored newly found WHO grade 3 or 4 IDH1-mutant, ATRX-lost astrocytomas. J is TRBJ1-1 and V is TRBV5-4, with D maybe TRBD1 (6 bases). The receptor was derived from a middle-aged man with glioma. Specimen: PBMCs, collected from a glioma patient whose treatment included an IDH1 peptide vaccine. CDR3 residues: CASSLVAGEGAFF. CDR3 DNA sequence: TGTGCCAGCAGCTTGGTGGCAGGGGAGGGAGCTTTCTTT.